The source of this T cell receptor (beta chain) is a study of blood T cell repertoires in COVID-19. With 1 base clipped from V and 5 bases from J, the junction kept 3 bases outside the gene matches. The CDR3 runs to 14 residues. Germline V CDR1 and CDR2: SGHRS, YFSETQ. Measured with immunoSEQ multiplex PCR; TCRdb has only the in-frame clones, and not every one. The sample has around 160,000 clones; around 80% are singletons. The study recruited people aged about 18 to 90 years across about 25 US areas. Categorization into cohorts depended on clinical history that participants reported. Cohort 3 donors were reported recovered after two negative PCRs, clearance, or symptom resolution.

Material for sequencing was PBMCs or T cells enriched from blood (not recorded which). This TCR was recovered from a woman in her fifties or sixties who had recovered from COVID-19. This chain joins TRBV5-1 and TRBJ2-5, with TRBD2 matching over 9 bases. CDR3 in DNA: TGCGCCAGCAGCTTGCTTGGACTAGCGGAGACCCAGTACTTC. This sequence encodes CASSLLGLAETQYF.